Below, 3 T cell receptor beta chains from the same sample are listed, as sequenced in a study of blood T cell repertoires in COVID-19. Assay used: immunoSEQ multiplex PCR; TCRdb lists only in-frame clones, some missing. The repertoire includes 120,000 or so clones, about 90% of them detected once, and 7.9% sits in the top ten. Sequencing was done on a sample of peripheral blood. These receptors were collected from a man in his sixties or seventies who had recovered from COVID-19.

This clone was counted only a few times. CDR3 region: CASSFASEADTQYF. CDR3 sequence (DNA): TGTGCCAGCAGCTTCGCTAGCGAGGCAGATACGCAGTATTTT. V and J are TRBV7-9 and TRBJ2-3, with D possibly TRBD2 on 6 matching bases. Looked up from germline, CDR1 is SEHNR and CDR2 is FQNEAQ (reference sequence). V lost 3 bases and J 4 bases, leaving 11 bases between the germline ends. The CDR3 is made up of 14 amino acids.

For the CDR3, the DNA is TGTGCCACCAGTGTACGTATTGCGGGGTCCGGGGAGACCCAGTACTTC. Amino acids: CATSVRIAGSGETQYF. The genes are TRBV24-1 and TRBJ2-5; tentatively, D is TRBD2 (6 bases). The CDR3 consists of 16 residues. V lost 5 bases to trimming and J lost 5 bases, with 20 bases between them. From germline, CDR1 is KGHDR and CDR2 SFDVKD.

The chain is built from TRBV7-2 and TRBJ2-1; 10 bases map to TRBD2. Trimming removed 4 bases from V and 0 bases from J; junction bases left unmatched: 9. The germline gives CDR1 SGHTA, CDR2 FQGNSA. The CDR3 consists of 18 residues. DNA for the CDR3: TGTGCCAGCAGCTACCTAGCGGGAGCGAGATCCTCCTACAATGAGCAGTTCTTC. It codes for CASSYLAGARSSYNEQFF.